This T cell receptor (beta chain) appears in the sequencing data of a study of T cell repertoires in ileal Crohn's disease. Study summary: Operated complications were stricturing disease (approximately 61%) and penetrating disease (around 39%).

The V and J ends lost 5 bases and 4 bases, in that order; junction bases with no gene match: 7. Germline-derived CDR1 and CDR2 are MNHEY and SVGAGI. The CDR3 has 14 amino acids. This table comes from immunoSEQ multiplex PCR, and its TCRdb copy is limited to in-frame clones, with some not included. Here the sample spans approximately 7,900 clones, more than 80% being singletons. The sequenced material came from ileal tissue. This receptor was taken from an adult with Crohn's disease. The chain has TRBV6-5 and TRBJ2-7; the match to TRBD1 covers 8 bases. The CDR3 nucleotides are TGTGCCAGCAGTGGGCCCGGGACAGGATACGAGCAGTACTTC. This translates into CASSGPGTGYEQYF.